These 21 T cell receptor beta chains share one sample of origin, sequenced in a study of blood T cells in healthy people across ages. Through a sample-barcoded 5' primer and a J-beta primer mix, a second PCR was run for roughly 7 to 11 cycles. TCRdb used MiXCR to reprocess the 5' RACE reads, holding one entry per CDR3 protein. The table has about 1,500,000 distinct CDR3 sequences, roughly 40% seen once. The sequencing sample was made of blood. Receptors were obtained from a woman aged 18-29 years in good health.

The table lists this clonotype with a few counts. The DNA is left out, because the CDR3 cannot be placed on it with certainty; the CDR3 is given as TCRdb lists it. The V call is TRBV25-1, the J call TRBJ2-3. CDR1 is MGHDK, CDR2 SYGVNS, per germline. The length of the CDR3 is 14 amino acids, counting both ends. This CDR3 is CASILVATTDTQYF.

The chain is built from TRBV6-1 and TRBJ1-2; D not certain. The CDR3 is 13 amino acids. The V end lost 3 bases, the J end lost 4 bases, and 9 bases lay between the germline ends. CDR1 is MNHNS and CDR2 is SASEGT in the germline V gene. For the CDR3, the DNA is TGTGCCAGCAGTGACGGCAGCCCCTATGGCTACACCTTC. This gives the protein CASSDGSPYGYTF.

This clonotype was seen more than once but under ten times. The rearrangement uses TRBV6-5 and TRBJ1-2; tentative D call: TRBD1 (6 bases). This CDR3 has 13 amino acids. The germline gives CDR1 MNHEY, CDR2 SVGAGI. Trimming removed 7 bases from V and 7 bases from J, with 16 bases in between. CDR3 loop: CASIGGRRGGYTF. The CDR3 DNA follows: TGTGCCAGCATCGGGGGGCGCCGCGGTGGCTACACCTTC.

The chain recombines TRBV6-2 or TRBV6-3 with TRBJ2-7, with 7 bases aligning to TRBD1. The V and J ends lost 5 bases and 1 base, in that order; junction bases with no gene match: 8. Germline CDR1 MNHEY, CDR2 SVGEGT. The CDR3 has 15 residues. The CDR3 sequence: CASSALRDRSYEQYF. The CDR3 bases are TGTGCCAGCAGTGCCCTCCGGGACAGATCCTACGAGCAGTACTTC.

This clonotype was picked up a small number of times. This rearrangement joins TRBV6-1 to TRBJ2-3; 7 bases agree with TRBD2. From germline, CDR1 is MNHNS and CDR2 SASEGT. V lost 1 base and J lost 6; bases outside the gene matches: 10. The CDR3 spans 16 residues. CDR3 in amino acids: CASSEDGGGTGDTQYF. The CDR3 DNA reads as TGTGCCAGCAGTGAAGACGGCGGGGGAACTGGTGATACGCAGTATTTT.

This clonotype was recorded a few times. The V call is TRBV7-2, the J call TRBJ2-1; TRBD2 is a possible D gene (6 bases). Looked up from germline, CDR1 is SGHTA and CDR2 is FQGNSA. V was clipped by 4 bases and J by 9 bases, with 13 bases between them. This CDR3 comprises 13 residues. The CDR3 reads CASSSVAGSEQFF. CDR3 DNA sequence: TGTGCCAGCAGCTCCGTTGCGGGGAGTGAGCAGTTCTTC.

The CDR3 DNA is TGTGCCAGCAGTGAAGATGGGACAGGTCGATTCGGGGATGGCTACACCTTC. Translation gives CASSEDGTGRFGDGYTF. This sequence joins TRBV6-1 and TRBJ1-2; the match to TRBD1 covers 8 bases. The CDR3 length is 17 residues. From germline, CDR1 is MNHNS and CDR2 SASEGT. The ends lost 1 base at V and 6 bases at J; junction bases unmatched: 13.

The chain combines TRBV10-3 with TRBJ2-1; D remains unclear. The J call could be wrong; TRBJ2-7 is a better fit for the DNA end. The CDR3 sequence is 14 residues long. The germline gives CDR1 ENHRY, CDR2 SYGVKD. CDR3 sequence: CAISELTGPNEQYF. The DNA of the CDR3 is TGTGCCATCAGTGAGTTGACCGGGCCCAATGAGCAGTACTTC.

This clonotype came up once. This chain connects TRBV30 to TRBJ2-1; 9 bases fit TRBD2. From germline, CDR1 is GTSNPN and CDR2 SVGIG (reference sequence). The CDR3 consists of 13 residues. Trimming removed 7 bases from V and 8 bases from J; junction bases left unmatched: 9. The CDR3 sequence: CAFPRAGGYEQFF. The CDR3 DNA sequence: TGTGCCTTCCCCAGGGCGGGAGGGTATGAGCAGTTCTTC.

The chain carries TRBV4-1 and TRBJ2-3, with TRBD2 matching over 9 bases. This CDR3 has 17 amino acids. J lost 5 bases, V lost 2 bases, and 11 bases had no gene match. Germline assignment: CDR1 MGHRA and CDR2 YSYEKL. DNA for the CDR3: TGCGCCAGCAGCCAACCTAGCGGGGCCCTCGGGGGAGATACGCAGTATTTT. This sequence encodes CASSQPSGALGGDTQYF.

The CDR3 DNA reads as TGCGCCAGCAGCCGGGCGCAGCAAAGGGAGACCCAGTACTTC. Protein: CASSRAQQRETQYF. The chain employs TRBV5-1 and TRBJ2-5; no clear D gene. This CDR3 region has 14 residues. Trimming stripped 4 bases from V and 5 bases from J, with 15 bases between. CDR1 is SGHRS, CDR2 YFSETQ, per germline.

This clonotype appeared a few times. The CDR3 protein is CASSSRTGGVTF. The CDR3 nucleotides are TGTGCCAGCAGCTCCCGGACAGGTGGGGTCACCTTC. V and J are TRBV7-2 and TRBJ1-2, with TRBD1 matching over 7 bases. There are 12 residues in the CDR3. The junction had 9 bases not matched to a gene; V was cut back by 4 bases and J by 13 bases. In germline, CDR1 is SGHTA, CDR2 FQGNSA.

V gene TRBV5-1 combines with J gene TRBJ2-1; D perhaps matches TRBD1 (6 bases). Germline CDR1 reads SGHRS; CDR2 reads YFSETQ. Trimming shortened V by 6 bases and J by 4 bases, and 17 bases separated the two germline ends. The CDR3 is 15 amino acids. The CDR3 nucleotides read TGCGCCAGCACCCCTCAGGGGCTGTCATACAATGAGCAGTTCTTC. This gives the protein CASTPQGLSYNEQFF.

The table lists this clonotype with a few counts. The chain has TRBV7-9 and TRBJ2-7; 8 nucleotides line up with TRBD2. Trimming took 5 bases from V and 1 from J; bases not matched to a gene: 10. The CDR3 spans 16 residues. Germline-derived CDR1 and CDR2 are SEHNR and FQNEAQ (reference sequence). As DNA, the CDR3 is TGTGCCAGCAGCCGCCCCGGGACTAGGACTTCCTACGAGCAGTACTTC. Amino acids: CASSRPGTRTSYEQYF.

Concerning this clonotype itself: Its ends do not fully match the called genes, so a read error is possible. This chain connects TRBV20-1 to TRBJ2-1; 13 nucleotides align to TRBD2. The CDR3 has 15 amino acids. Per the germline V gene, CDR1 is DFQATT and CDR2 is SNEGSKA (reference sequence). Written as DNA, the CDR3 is TGCAGTGCTAGTAGGGGACTAGCGGGGTACAATGAGCAGGTCTTC. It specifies CSASRGLAGYNEQVF.

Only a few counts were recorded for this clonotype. The chain's CDR3 is CASSSLDWAETQYF. The DNA of the CDR3 is TGTGCCAGCAGCTCGCTGGACTGGGCGGAGACCCAGTACTTC. This chain connects TRBV7-2 to TRBJ2-5, with a tentative D call TRBD2 (5 bases). CDR3 length equals 14 residues. Trimming left V 4 bases short and J 5 bases short, with 14 bases between. Germline CDR1 is SGHTA and CDR2 is FQGNSA.

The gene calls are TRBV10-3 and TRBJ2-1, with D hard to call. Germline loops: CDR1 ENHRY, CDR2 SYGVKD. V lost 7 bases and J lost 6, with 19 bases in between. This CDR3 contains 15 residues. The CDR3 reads CAITDQLMVSNEQFF. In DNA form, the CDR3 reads TGTGCCATCACCGACCAACTAATGGTTTCCAATGAGCAGTTCTTC.

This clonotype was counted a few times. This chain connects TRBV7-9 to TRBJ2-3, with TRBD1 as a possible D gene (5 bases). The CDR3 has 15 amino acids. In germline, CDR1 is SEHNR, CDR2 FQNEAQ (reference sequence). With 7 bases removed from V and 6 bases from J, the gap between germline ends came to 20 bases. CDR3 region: CASTWGVWVRDTQYF. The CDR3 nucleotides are TGTGCCAGCACCTGGGGCGTGTGGGTGAGGGATACGCAGTATTTT.

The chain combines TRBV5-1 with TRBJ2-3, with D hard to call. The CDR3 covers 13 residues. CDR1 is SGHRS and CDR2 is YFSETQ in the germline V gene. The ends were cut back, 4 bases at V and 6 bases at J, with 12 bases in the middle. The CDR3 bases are TGCGCCAGCAGCCTCTCACAGATTGATACGCAGTATTTT. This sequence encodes CASSLSQIDTQYF.

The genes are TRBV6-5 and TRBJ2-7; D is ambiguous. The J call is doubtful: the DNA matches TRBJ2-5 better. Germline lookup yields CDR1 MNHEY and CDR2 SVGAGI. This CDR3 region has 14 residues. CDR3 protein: CASRPQRERETQYF. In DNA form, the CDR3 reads TGTGCCAGCAGACCCCAGCGAGAGCGAGAGACCCAGTACTTC.

The CDR3 loop reads CSASQLSTDTQYF. CDR3 DNA: TGCAGTGCTAGCCAACTGAGCACAGATACGCAGTATTTT. This chain uses TRBV20-1 with TRBJ2-3; D uncertain. The ends were cut back, 3 bases at V and 0 bases at J, with 7 bases in the middle. The CDR3 extends over 13 amino acids. Germline assignment: CDR1 DFQATT and CDR2 SNEGSKA (reference sequence).